Described below is a single TCR beta chain sequence and its context. This sample is drawn from a study of blood T cell repertoires in COVID-19. Study-level information: COVID-19 samples collected from the United States, Italy and Spain covered acute and convalescent phases. From T cells, B-cell-depleted T cells, or PBMCs came the material, which was cDNA or gDNA.

Researchers sorted participants into cohorts using their self-reported clinical history. Germline V CDR1 and CDR2: SGHDN, FVKESK. The CDR3 spans 13 residues. Between the trimmed V and J ends, which lost 3 bases and 3 bases, there was a span of 9 bases. Authors' data handling: Nucleated cell number was recorded as an estimate derived from reference gene primer amplification. Assay used: immunoSEQ multiplex PCR; TCRdb lists only in-frame clones, some missing. For V, J and clone size, that table is used; D and trimming come from the DNA. The sample yields under 150,000 clones, roughly 84% seen once. Input material: PBMCs or T cells enriched from blood (not recorded which). The rearrangement links TRBV14 to TRBJ2-7; no clear D. This receptor was taken from a man aged 40-49 years with acute COVID-19. This chain's CDR3 is CASSQGLGYEQYF. The CDR3 DNA follows: TGTGCCAGCAGCCAGGGCCTCGGCTACGAGCAGTACTTC.